A selection of T cell receptor beta chains follows, all from one sample in a study of blood T cell repertoires in COVID-19. Assay: immunoSEQ multiplex PCR; the TCRdb copy retains only in-frame clones and omits some. The table has roughly 48,000 clones, 65% to 80% seen once. The specimen sequenced was peripheral blood. Receptor source: a human donor with active or convalescent COVID-19. The donor label of this sample is uncertain. The CDR3 runs from the conserved cysteine through the conserved F or W. A D gene is named only where the DNA matches it firmly. Size tells how often a clone was seen (once, few, many) or the class of an expanded clone, and some rows leave it out.

D gene	clone size	V gene	J gene	CDR3 DNA	CDR3 protein
-	-	TRBV29-1	TRBJ2-3	TGCAGCGTTGAATATCGTAAACTAGCAGTCGATACGCAGTATTTT	CSVEYRKLAVDTQYF
TRBD1	once	TRBV6-1	TRBJ2-6	TGTGCCAGCAGTGAAGCAACAGGGGCTGGGGCCAACGTCCTGACTTTC	CASSEATGAGANVLTF
TRBD1	-	TRBV19	TRBJ2-7	TGTGCCAGTAGTACGCGGACAGGGGGAAGCTCCTACGAGCAGTACTTC	CASSTRTGGSSYEQYF
-	-	TRBV7-7	TRBJ2-2	TGTGCCAGCAGCTCTAGCCTAGGGTCCGGGGAGCTGTTTTTT	CASSSSLGSGELFF
TRBD2	-	TRBV7-6	TRBJ2-1	TGTGCCAGCAGCTCCGGGACTAGCGGGAGGGGCGCGGCGTACAATGAGCAGTTCTTC	CASSSGTSGRGAAYNEQFF
TRBD1	-	TRBV29-1	TRBJ1-2	TGCAGCGTTGCCAGGGGGGCTAACTATGGCTACACCTTC	CSVARGANYGYTF
-	-	TRBV2	TRBJ1-5	TGTGCCAGCATGGTACAGATCAATCAGCCCCAGCATTTT	CASMVQINQPQHF
-	many	TRBV9	TRBJ2-1	TGTGCCAGCAGCGCGGGACTTCCCTACAATGAGCAGTTCTTC	CASSAGLPYNEQFF
-	few	TRBV7-3	TRBJ2-1	TGTGCCAGCAGCTTTGGGCAGGGGTCCTACAATGAGCAGTTCTTC	CASSFGQGSYNEQFF
TRBD1	-	TRBV24-1	TRBJ2-6	TGTGCCACCAGTGACGTACGGGACAGGTCTGCCTCTGGGGCCAACGTCCTGACTTTC	CATSDVRDRSASGANVLTF
-	-	TRBV27	TRBJ1-1	TGTGCCAGCAGTCTACTGGGGTCACAGGGAATAACTGAAGCTTTCTTT	CASSLLGSQGITEAFF
TRBD2	-	TRBV28	TRBJ2-1	TGTGCCAGCATCCTAGCGGGAAATTACAATGAGCAGTTCTTC	CASILAGNYNEQFF
-	-	TRBV19	TRBJ2-1	TGTGCCAGTAGTAAAATAGAAGAGCAGTTCTTC	CASSKIEEQFF
-	-	TRBV25-1	TRBJ1-2	TGTGCCAGCAGTGATCGGGGGGACTATGGCTACACCTTC	CASSDRGDYGYTF
TRBD1	-	TRBV3-1/TRBV3-2	TRBJ1-5	TGTGCCAGCAGCCCTGGGACAGGGGTAAGCAATCAGCCCCAGCATTTT	CASSPGTGVSNQPQHF
TRBD2	-	TRBV29-1	TRBJ2-3	TGCAGCGTTGATACTAGCGGGAGGGGGGCAGATACGCAGTATTTT	CSVDTSGRGADTQYF
-	-	TRBV7-2	TRBJ1-1	TGTGCCAGCAGCTTTGGACACCAGAACACTGAAGCTTTCTTT	CASSFGHQNTEAFF
TRBD1	few	TRBV6-5	TRBJ2-7	TGTGCCAGCAGCTGGACAGGGATTACCTACGAGCAGTACTTC	CASSWTGITYEQYF
TRBD2	-	TRBV12-3/TRBV12-4	TRBJ2-1	TGTGCCAGCAGTTTACTAGCGGGCAATGAGCAGTTCTTC	CASSLLAGNEQFF
TRBD2	-	TRBV7-8	TRBJ2-5	TGTGCCAGCAGCTTAGTGCCCCGGGCGGGAGGCAGCGAGACCCAGTACTTC	CASSLVPRAGGSETQYF
-	-	TRBV7-6	TRBJ2-2	TGTGCCAGCAGCCGCCCCCCCGGGGGGAACACCGGGGAGCTGTTTTTT	CASSRPPGGNTGELFF
TRBD2	few	TRBV12-5	TRBJ2-3	TGTGCTAGTGGTTTACTCACTAGCGGGAGAGGAGATACGCAGTATTTT	CASGLLTSGRGDTQYF